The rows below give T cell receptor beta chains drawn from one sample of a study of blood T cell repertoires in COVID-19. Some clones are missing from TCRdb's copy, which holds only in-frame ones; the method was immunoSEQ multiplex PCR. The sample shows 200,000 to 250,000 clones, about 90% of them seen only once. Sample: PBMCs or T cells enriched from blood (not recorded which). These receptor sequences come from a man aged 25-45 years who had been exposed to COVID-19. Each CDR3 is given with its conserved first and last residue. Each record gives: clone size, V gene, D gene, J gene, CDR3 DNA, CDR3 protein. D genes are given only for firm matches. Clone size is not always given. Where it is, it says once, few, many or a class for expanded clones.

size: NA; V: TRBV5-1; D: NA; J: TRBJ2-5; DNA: TGCGCCAGCAGCTTGGTTCTCTCAGAGACCCAGTACTTC; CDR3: CASSLVLSETQYF
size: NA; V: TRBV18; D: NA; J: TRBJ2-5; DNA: TGTGCCAGCTCACCACCGAGGGAGACCCAGTACTTC; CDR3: CASSPPRETQYF
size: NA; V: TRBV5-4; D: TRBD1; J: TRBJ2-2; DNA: TGTGCCAGCAGCACAAAGACGGGACAGGCCAGGACCGGGGAGCTGTTTTTT; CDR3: CASSTKTGQARTGELFF
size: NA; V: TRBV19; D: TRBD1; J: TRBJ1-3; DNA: TGTGCCAGCAGTGGACTCCCTGGGACAGGGGAAAAAGGATGGAGCTCTGGAAACACCATATATTTT; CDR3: CASSGLPGTGEKGWSSGNTIYF
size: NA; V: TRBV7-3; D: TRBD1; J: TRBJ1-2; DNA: TGTGCCAGCAGCCCGTCAGGGGGACAGCAAAACTATGGCTACACCTTC; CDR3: CASSPSGGQQNYGYTF
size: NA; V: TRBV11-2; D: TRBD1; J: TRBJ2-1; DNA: TGTGCCAGCAGCCCCCGACAGGGGGCCCCACCTGAGCAGTTCTTC; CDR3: CASSPRQGAPPEQFF
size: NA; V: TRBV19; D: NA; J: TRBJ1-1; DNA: TGTGCCAGTAGTACCACTACGAACACTGAAGCTTTCTTT; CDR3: CASSTTTNTEAFF
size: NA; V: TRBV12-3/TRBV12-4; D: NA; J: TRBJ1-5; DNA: TGTGCCAGCAGTTTGGTGGCCAACCAGCCCCAGCATTTT; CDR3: CASSLVANQPQHF
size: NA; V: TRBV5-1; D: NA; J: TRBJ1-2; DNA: TGCGCCAGCAGCTTGGAGTCAGGGGATTATGGCTACACCTTC; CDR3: CASSLESGDYGYTF
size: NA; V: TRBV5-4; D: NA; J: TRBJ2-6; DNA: TGTGCCAGCAATTATGGACAGCCCTCTGGGGCCAACGTCCTGACTTTC; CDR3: CASNYGQPSGANVLTF
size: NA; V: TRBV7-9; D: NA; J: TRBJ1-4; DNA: TGTGCCAGCAACCCCGGAGGGAATATGAATGAAAAACTGTTTTTT; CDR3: CASNPGGNMNEKLFF
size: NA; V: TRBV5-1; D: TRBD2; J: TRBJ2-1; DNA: TGCGCCAGCACCCTCGGGGGGGGATACAATGAGCAGTTCTTC; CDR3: CASTLGGGYNEQFF
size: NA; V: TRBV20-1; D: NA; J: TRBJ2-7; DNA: TGCAGTGCTGGCCTCTCCTACGAGCAGTACTTC; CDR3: CSAGLSYEQYF
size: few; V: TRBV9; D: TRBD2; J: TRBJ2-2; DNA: TGTGCCAGCAGCGGGACGGTTAGCGGGGGGGCGAACACCGGGGAGCTGTTTTTT; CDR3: CASSGTVSGGANTGELFF
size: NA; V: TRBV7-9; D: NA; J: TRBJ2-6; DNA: TGTGCCAGCAAATGGACCGGGGGTACAAACTCTGGGGCCAACGTCCTGACTTTC; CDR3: CASKWTGGTNSGANVLTF
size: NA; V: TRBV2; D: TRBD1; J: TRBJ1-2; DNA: TGTGCCAGCAAGAGGACAGGGGGTGCGGCTAACTATGGCTACACCTTC; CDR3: CASKRTGGAANYGYTF
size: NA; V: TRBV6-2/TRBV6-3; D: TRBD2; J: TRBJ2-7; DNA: TGTGCCAGCAGTGCTAATCCGGGAGGTTTATCCTACGAGCAGTACTTC; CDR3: CASSANPGGLSYEQYF
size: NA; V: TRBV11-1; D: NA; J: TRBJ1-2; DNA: TGTGCCAGCAGACTAGGAGTCACGGAAAATGGCTACACCTTC; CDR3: CASRLGVTENGYTF
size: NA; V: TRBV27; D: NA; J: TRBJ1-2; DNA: TGTGCCAGTTGTTCGTCCTATTACTATGGCTACACCTTC; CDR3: CASCSSYYYGYTF
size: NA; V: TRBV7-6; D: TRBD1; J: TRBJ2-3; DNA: TGTGCCAGCAGCTTAGTAGGGGGCGGCACAGATACGCAGTATTTT; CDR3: CASSLVGGGTDTQYF
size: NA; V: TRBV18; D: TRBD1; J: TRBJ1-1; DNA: TGTGCCAGCTCCTCAAAGGGGCCCTTACCGGGACAGGGATTTTTGTACACTGAAGCTTTCTTT; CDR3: CASSSKGPLPGQGFLYTEAFF
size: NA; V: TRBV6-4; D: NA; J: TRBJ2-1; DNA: TGTGCCAGCAGTGACTCGAGCTGGGCCAAGCAGTTCTTC; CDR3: CASSDSSWAKQFF
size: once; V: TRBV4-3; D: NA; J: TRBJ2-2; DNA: TGCGCCAGCAGCCAAGCCGGAGGTGGGATTGGCGGGGAGCTGTTTTTT; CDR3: CASSQAGGGIGGELFF
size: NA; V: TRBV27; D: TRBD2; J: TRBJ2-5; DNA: TGTGCCAGCCCAGGGGGGACTAGCCTACAGGGGACCCAGTACTTC; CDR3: CASPGGTSLQGTQYF
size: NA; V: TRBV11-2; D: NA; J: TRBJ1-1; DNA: TGTGCCAGCAGCTTAGTTATGTTCGGGAAGAACACTGAAGCTTTCTTT; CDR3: CASSLVMFGKNTEAFF
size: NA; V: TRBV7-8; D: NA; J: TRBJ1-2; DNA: TGTGCCAGCAGCTTAGGCTCGACAGACTACTATGGCTACACCTTC; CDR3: CASSLGSTDYYGYTF
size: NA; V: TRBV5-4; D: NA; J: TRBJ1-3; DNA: TGTGCCAGCAGCTTCTACGGACTCTGGGGAAACACCATATATTTT; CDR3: CASSFYGLWGNTIYF
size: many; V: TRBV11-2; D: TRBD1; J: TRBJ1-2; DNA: TGTGCCAGCAGCGTCGGGACAGGGGGCAGGAGTGGCTACACCTTC; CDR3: CASSVGTGGRSGYTF
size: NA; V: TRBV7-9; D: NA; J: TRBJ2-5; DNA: TGTGCCAGCAGCTCAACAAACTTGGGCAGGGAGACCCAGTACTTC; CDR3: CASSSTNLGRETQYF
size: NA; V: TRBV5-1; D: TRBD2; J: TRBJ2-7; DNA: TGCGCCAGCAGCTCCACCCTAGCGGGGGGGGCCTACGAGCAGTACTTC; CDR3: CASSSTLAGGAYEQYF
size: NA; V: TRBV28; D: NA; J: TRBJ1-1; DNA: TGTGCCAGCAGTTTTCCCATCAGGGAAGTGGTTTATACTGAAGCTTTCTTT; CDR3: CASSFPIREVVYTEAFF
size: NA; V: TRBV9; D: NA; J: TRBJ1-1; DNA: TGTGCCAGCAGCGTAGATCGGCAGGTCGGTATATTTGGTGAAGCTTTCTTT; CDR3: CASSVDRQVGIFGEAFF